The 5 T cell receptor beta chains below were found in one sample sequenced in a study of blood T cell repertoires in COVID-19. The data were produced by immunoSEQ multiplex PCR, yet TCRdb's version contains in-frame clones alone and is incomplete. The sample shows 200,000 to 250,000 clones, about 84% of them seen only once. Specimen: PBMCs or T cells enriched from blood (not recorded which). The source is a man aged 30 to 45 with acute COVID-19.

The chain combines TRBV30 with TRBJ1-2; D gene unclear. This CDR3 is built from 12 residues. Germline V CDR1 and CDR2: GTSNPN, SVGIG (reference sequence). The V and J ends lost 1 base and 8 bases respectively, with 11 bases between them. CDR3 nucleotide sequence: TGTGCCTGGAGTGGGGCCCCTGGAGGCTACACCTTC. Translating it yields CAWSGAPGGYTF.

The chain recombines TRBV7-3 with TRBJ2-5; TRBD1 agrees at 7 bases. Germline loops: CDR1 SGHTA, CDR2 FQGTGA. The CDR3 covers 17 residues. V lost 5 bases to trimming and J lost 7 bases; unmatched junction nucleotides: 19. In nucleotides, the CDR3 is TGTGCCAGCAGCCCCTACGACAGGGACAGATATCATGGGACCCAGTACTTC. As protein: CASSPYDRDRYHGTQYF.

This clone was seen a handful of times. V usage is TRBV10-1 and J usage is TRBJ2-5; the D gene is possibly TRBD1 (5 bases). The CDR3 totals 14 residues. Germline CDR1 WNHNN, CDR2 SYGVQD (reference sequence). Between the trimmed V and J ends, which lost 0 bases and 3 bases, there was a span of 8 bases. The CDR3 nucleotides are TGCGCCAGCAGTGAGTCGAACAGGAAAGAGACCCAGTACTTC. It translates to CASSESNRKETQYF.

This chain uses TRBV28 with TRBJ1-2; 7 positions match TRBD1. The CDR3 extends over 13 amino acids. CDR1 and CDR2 from the germline V gene are MDHEN and SYDVKM. With V trimmed by 8 bases and J by 1 base, 4 bases remained unmatched. Here the CDR3 reads CASRDSLNYGYTF. CDR3 coding DNA: TGTGCCAGCCGGGACAGCCTTAACTATGGCTACACCTTC.

The chain has TRBV5-1 and TRBJ1-6, with 7 bases matching TRBD1. The V segment lost 4 bases and the J segment 14 bases; nucleotides outside the gene matches: 6. This CDR3 contains 12 residues. Germline CDR1 SGHRS, CDR2 YFSETQ. The CDR3 bases are TGCGCCAGCAGCGGTACCGGGACAGCCCTCCACTTT. It specifies CASSGTGTALHF.